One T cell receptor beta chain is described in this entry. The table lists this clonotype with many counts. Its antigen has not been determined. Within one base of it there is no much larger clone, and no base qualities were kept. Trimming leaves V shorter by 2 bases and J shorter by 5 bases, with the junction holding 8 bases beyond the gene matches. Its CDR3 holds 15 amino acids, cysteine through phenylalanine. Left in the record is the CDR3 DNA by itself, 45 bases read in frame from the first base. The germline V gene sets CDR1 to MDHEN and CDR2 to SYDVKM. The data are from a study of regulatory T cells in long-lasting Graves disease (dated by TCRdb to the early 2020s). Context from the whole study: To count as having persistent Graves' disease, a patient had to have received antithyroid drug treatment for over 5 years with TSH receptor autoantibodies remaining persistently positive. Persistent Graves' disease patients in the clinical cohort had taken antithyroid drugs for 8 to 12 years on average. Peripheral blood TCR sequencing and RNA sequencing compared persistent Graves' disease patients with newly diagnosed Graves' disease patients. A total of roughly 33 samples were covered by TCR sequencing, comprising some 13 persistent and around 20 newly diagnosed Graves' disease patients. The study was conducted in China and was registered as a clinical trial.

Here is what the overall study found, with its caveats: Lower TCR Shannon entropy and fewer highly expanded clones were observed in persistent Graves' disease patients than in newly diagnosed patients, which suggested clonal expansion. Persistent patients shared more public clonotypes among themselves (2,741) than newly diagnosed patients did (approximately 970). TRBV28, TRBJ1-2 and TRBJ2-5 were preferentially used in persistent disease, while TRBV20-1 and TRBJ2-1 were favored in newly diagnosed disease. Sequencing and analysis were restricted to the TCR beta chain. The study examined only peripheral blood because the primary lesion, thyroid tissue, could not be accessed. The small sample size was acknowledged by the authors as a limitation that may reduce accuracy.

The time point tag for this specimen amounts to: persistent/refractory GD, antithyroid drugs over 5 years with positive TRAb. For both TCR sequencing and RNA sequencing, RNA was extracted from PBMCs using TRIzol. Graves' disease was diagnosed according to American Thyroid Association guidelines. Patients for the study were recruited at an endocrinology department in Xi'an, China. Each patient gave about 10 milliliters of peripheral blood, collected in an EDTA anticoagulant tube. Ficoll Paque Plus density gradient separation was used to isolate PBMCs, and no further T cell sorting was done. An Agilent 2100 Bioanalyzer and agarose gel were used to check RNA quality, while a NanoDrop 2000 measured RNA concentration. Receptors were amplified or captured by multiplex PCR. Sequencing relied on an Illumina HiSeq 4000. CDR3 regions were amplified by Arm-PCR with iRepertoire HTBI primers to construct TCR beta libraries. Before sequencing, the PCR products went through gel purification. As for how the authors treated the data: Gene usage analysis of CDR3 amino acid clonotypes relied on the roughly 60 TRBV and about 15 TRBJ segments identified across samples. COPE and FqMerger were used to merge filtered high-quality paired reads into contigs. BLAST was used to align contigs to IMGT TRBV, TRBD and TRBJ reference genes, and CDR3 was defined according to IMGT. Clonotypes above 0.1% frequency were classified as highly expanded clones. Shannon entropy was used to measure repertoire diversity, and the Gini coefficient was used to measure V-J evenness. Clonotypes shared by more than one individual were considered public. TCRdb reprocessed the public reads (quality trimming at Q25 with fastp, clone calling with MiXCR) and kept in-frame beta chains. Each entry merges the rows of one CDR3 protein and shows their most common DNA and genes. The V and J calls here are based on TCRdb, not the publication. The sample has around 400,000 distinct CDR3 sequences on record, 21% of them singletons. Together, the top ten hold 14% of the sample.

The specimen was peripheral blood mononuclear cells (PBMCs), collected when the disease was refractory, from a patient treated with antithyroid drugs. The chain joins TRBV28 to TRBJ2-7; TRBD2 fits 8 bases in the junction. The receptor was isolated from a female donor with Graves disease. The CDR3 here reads CASSLGGLEVNEQYF. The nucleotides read TGTGCCAGCAGTTTAGGGGGACTAGAGGTAAACGAGCAGTACTTC.